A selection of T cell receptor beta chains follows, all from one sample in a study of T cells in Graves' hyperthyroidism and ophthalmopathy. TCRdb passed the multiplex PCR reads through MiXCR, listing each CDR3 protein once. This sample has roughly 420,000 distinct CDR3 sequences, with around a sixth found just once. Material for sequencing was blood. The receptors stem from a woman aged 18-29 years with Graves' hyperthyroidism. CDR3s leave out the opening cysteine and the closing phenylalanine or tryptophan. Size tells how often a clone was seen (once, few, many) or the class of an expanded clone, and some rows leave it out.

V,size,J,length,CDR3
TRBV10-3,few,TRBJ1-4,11,AISANSVEKLF
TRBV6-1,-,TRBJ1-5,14,AVTSQAGGSNQPQH
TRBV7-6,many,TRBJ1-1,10,ASGRGFTEAF
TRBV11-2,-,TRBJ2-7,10,ASRPGGNEQY
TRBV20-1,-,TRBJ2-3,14,SARGTSGADTDTQY
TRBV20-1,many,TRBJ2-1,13,SARDGTSGLNEQF
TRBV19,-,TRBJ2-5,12,ASKGGGAAETQY
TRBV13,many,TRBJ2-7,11,ASSFASHYEQY
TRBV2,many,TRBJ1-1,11,ASREGRSTEAF
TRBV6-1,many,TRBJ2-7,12,ASRVPGQLHEQY
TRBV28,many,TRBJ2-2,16,ASSFPLWTGGDTGELF
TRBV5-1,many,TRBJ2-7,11,ASSLEYLYEQY